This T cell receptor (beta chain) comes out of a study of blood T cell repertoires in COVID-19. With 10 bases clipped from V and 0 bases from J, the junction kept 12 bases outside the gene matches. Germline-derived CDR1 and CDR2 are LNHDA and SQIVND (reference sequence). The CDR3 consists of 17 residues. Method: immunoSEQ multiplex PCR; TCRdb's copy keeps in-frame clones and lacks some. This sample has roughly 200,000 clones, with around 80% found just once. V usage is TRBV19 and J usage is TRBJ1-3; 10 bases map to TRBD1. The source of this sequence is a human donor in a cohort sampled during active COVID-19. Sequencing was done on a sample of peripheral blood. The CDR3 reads CATRDRGSSSSGNTIYF. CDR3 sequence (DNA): TGTGCCACCCGGGACAGGGGAAGTAGTAGCTCTGGAAACACCATATATTTT. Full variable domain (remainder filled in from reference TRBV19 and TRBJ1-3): DGGITQSPKYLFRKEGQNVTLSCEQNLNHDAMYWYRQDPGQGLRLIYYSQIVNDFQKGDIAEGYSVSREKKESFPLTVTSAQKNPTAFYLCATRDRGSSSSGNTIYFGEGSWLTVV.